Presented here are 7 T cell receptor beta chains from one specimen sequenced in a study of Tregs in tolerant kidney transplant recipients (dated by TCRdb to 2018 to 2020). Library generation was performed with the immunoSEQ multiplex PCR assay. TCRdb carries this immuneACCESS record with in-frame sequences only. Its versions omit some clonotypes, under half of them owing to an unresolved V gene in the studies checked, with the rest unexplained. This sample's table contains around 10,000 clones. Approximately 26% of the sample comes from the top ten. Transplants used related donors with nonmyeloablative bone marrow transplantation; mixed chimerism was transient in the human trials. The sequenced sample was CD8+ T cells from blood (PBMCs), obtained 24 months after the transplant. These receptors were collected from a human patient who received a combined kidney and bone marrow transplant. Once a transplant has taken place, some T cells may be donor derived.

On this clone: The sequence runs out 3 residues before the end of the CDR3; the remainder is reconstructed from the germline J gene. The J gene is TRBJ1-2, the V gene TRBV19; D might be TRBD1 (5 bases). CDR1 LNHDA and CDR2 SQIVND come from the germline V gene (reference sequence). This CDR3 is built from 13 residues. CDR3 DNA, as far as it was read: TGTGCCAGTAGTATGGGCAGGGCCAAAGGC. Encoded protein: CASSMGRAKG. The complete CDR3 reads CASSMGRAKGYTF.

In regard to this clone: Read data end 3 residues before the CDR3 end; the end is taken from the germline J gene. The V call is TRBV11-2, the J call TRBJ1-1; 7 nucleotides align to TRBD1. CDR3 length: 14 amino acids. Germline CDR1 and CDR2: SGHAT and FQNNGV. Unmatched junction bases numbered 7, after V lost 5 bases and J lost 4 bases. Incomplete CDR3 DNA: TGTGCCAGCAGCCCGTTGACAGGGCCCACTGAA. Protein sequence: CASSPLTGPTE. The complete CDR3 protein is CASSPLTGPTEAFF.

As regards this clone: The CDR3 extends 3 residues past the end of the read, so its final part is completed from the germline J gene. This rearrangement joins TRBV28 to TRBJ2-1; 9 positions agree with TRBD2. Losses at the gene ends were 2 bases for V and 7 bases for J; bases not matched to a gene: 15. CDR1 and CDR2 from the germline V gene are MDHEN and SYDVKM. This CDR3 has 18 amino acids. The sequenced part of the CDR3 DNA is TGTGCCAGCAGTTTAGGCCCCTCGGGCGGGAGGGCCGGAAATGAG. Encoded protein: CASSLGPSGGRAGNE. The entire CDR3 protein is CASSLGPSGGRAGNEQFF.

As for this clone: The read ends 3 residues shy of where the CDR3 ends; the end is completed using the germline J gene. The chain has TRBV7-3 and TRBJ2-3; unclear D gene. The CDR3 consists of 16 residues. Per germline, CDR1 SGHTA and CDR2 FQGTGA. The germline V and J ends were trimmed by 3 bases and 0 bases, with 13 bases remaining between them. The CDR3: CASSFSAATSTDTQYF. The sequenced CDR3 bases are TGTGCCAGCAGCTTCTCGGCGGCCACTAGCACAGATACG.

As to this clone: The CDR3 extends 3 residues past the end of the read, so its final part is completed from the germline J gene. The V gene is TRBV6-1, the J gene TRBJ2-3; TRBD2 matches 9 bases. Germline CDR1 is MNHNS and CDR2 is SASEGT. The CDR3 has 16 residues. With 2 bases clipped from V and 2 bases from J, the junction kept 5 bases outside the gene matches. The sequenced part of the CDR3 DNA is TGTGCCAGCAGTGAACTGGCGGGAGGGCCCACAGATACG. It is translated as CASSELAGGPTDT. The whole CDR3 region reads CASSELAGGPTDTQYF.

With respect to this clone: The CDR3 end lies 3 residues beyond the end of the read and is filled in from the germline J gene. The chain is built from TRBV6-2 or TRBV6-3 and TRBJ2-7, with a tentative D call TRBD1 (5 bases). The CDR3 runs to 13 residues. The V gene lost 0 bases and the J gene lost 3 bases, with 6 bases spanning the gap. Looked up from germline, CDR1 is MNHEY and CDR2 is SVGEGT. CDR3 sequence: CASSYSGVYEQYF. The sequenced CDR3 bases are TGTGCCAGCAGTTACTCAGGGGTCTACGAG.

Turning to this clone: The CDR3 end lies 3 residues beyond the end of the read and is filled in from the germline J gene. The V call is TRBV18, the J call TRBJ2-1, with a tentative D call TRBD1 (6 bases). The CDR3 sequence is 15 residues long. V dropped 3 bases and J dropped 1 base, with 10 bases sitting between them. The germline V gene has CDR1 KGHSH and CDR2 LQKENI. CDR3 DNA (partial): TGTGCCAGCTCACCGGACAGCCCTTCCTACAATGAG. Translating it yields CASSPDSPSYNE. The entire CDR3 protein reads CASSPDSPSYNEQFF.